These T cell receptor beta chains were read from a single sample in a study of T cell responses to AZD1222 COVID-19 vaccine. Sequenced by immunoSEQ multiplex PCR; TCRdb stores in-frame clones only, minus some. The sample yields around 180,000 clones, around 89% seen once. Sequencing was performed on peripheral blood, taken on day 0 of AZD1222 vaccination. These TCRs come from an adult in good health. Both conserved end residues are part of each CDR3. D genes are given only for firm matches.

d_call	v_call	j_call	cdr3_aa
NA	TRBV6-2/TRBV6-3	TRBJ2-2	CASSSPAIRANTGELFF
NA	TRBV14	TRBJ2-5	CASSPPGGGETQYF
NA	TRBV7-7	TRBJ2-3	CASSQSQTADTQYF
TRBD2	TRBV9	TRBJ2-1	CASSPAPLAGFNEQFF
NA	TRBV18	TRBJ2-5	CASSPQGRLGETQYF
NA	TRBV5-4	TRBJ2-1	CASRQDSYNEQFF
NA	TRBV7-2	TRBJ2-3	CASSLRAGSTDTQYF
NA	TRBV9	TRBJ1-2	CASSVGGQTYGYTF
NA	TRBV3-1/TRBV3-2	TRBJ2-1	CASSQVSGKTESNNEQFF
NA	TRBV2	TRBJ1-2	CASSEAPPLIYGYTF
NA	TRBV7-9	TRBJ1-1	CASSLGFEAFF
NA	TRBV10-3	TRBJ2-5	CAISVSAVGETQYF
TRBD1	TRBV12-5	TRBJ2-1	CASGRDRGSYNEQFF
TRBD1	TRBV7-2	TRBJ2-7	CASSPQGAYFYEQYF
NA	TRBV27	TRBJ1-4	CASSPSVGQARANEKLFF
TRBD1	TRBV6-5	TRBJ2-5	CASRDRVRKTQYF
NA	TRBV10-3	TRBJ1-4	CAISETGRAGAKLFF
NA	TRBV15	TRBJ2-7	CATSRPGRVVEQYF
NA	TRBV30	TRBJ2-1	CAWSVFGLSSYNEQFF
TRBD1	TRBV6-6	TRBJ1-6	CASNDYTGVRSPLHF
NA	TRBV20-1	TRBJ2-5	CSAGETQYF
NA	TRBV2	TRBJ1-1	CASSDQRGSMNTEAFF
NA	TRBV3-1/TRBV3-2	TRBJ2-3	CASSQGLNTQYF
TRBD1	TRBV18	TRBJ1-2	CASSENRGRLNYGYTF
TRBD1	TRBV5-1	TRBJ2-7	CASRKDRTEQYF
NA	TRBV24-1	TRBJ2-3	CATSDSVSGDTQYF
NA	TRBV15	TRBJ2-1	CATSRGDLSSYNEQFF
NA	TRBV6-4	TRBJ2-7	CASSEEGWGYEQYF
TRBD2	TRBV7-2	TRBJ2-3	CASSLRASGGNTDTQYF
TRBD1	TRBV6-5	TRBJ1-2	CASRFRDRGYGYTF
TRBD1	TRBV7-9	TRBJ1-2	CASSLGQGDYYGYTF
TRBD2	TRBV2	TRBJ2-7	CASSEYKRGATEQYF
NA	TRBV6-6	TRBJ2-7	CAIGRYEQYF
NA	TRBV2	TRBJ2-6	CASTGLGANVLTF
NA	TRBV19	TRBJ1-2	CASTPGTKVIYGYTF
NA	TRBV29-1	TRBJ1-4	CSAGDRQKLFF
TRBD2	TRBV5-1	TRBJ2-5	CASSLLAGVETQYF
TRBD1	TRBV4-3	TRBJ1-3	CASSQDQLGQGSNTIYF
NA	TRBV18	TRBJ1-2	CASSPDEAGNAYGYTF
NA	TRBV19	TRBJ2-5	CASSRRKETQYF
NA	TRBV27	TRBJ2-7	CASSSSYEQYF
NA	TRBV9	TRBJ1-2	CASSVDVSRPENGYTF
TRBD1	TRBV19	TRBJ2-7	CASSIETGGARF
TRBD2	TRBV5-1	TRBJ2-5	CASSFGERGGQETQYF
TRBD2	TRBV30	TRBJ2-1	CALQRGTSVNEQFF
NA	TRBV6-5	TRBJ1-2	CASSYTISYGYTF
NA	TRBV4-2	TRBJ1-6	CASSEGSIVRGSSYNSPLHF
NA	TRBV6-4	TRBJ1-6	CASSLWGPRALHF
TRBD1	TRBV13	TRBJ2-2	CASSLAGQGPNTGELFF
NA	TRBV19	TRBJ1-2	CASSQGPGPTYGYTF